Each of the 9 T cell receptor beta chains below was sequenced from the same sample in a study of blood T cell repertoires in COVID-19. Using immunoSEQ multiplex PCR, the repertoire was profiled, and TCRdb retains in-frame clones only, with some absent. This sample carries some 170,000 clones, around three quarters of them seen once, and the ten largest clones take roughly 8.4%. Specimen: peripheral blood. Every receptor here comes from a man in his sixties with acute or convalescent COVID-19.

In this sample, this clone turned up many times. The V gene is TRBV5-4, the J gene TRBJ2-2; 9 bases fit TRBD1. The CDR3 loop spans 15 amino acids. With V trimmed by 5 bases and J by 7 bases, 9 bases remained unmatched. Germline V gene data show CDR1 as SGHNT and CDR2 as YYREEE (reference sequence). The CDR3 sequence: CASRKYRGQDGELFF. The CDR3 DNA is TGTGCCAGCAGAAAGTACAGGGGGCAGGACGGGGAGCTGTTTTTT.

J is TRBJ2-5 and V is TRBV11-2; tentative D call: TRBD1 (6 bases). There are 13 residues in the CDR3. The germline V and J ends were trimmed by 5 bases and 4 bases, with 11 bases remaining between them. Germline CDR1 reads SGHAT; CDR2 reads FQNNGV. CDR3: CASSTDSVETQYF. The DNA for the CDR3 is TGTGCCAGCAGCACGGACAGCGTAGAGACCCAGTACTTC.

This clone was seen more than once but under ten times. The rearrangement links TRBV10-2 to TRBJ1-1, with TRBD1 matching over 8 bases. V was clipped by 3 bases and J by 2 bases; unmatched bases: 5. The CDR3 has 15 amino acids. Germline CDR1 and CDR2: WSHSY and SAAADI. The CDR3 sequence is CASSDGGTGNTEAFF. CDR3 bases: TGCGCCAGCAGTGACGGGGGGACAGGTAACACTGAAGCTTTCTTT.

The chain has TRBV5-6 and TRBJ1-1; D may be TRBD1 (6 bases). This CDR3 contains 13 residues. Germline CDR1 reads SGHDT; CDR2 reads YYEEEE. Trimming left V 5 bases short and J 1 base short, with 9 bases between. As DNA, the CDR3 is TGTGCCAGCAGGGTGACAGGGAACACTGAAGCTTTCTTT. This gives the protein CASRVTGNTEAFF.

This sequence joins TRBV7-2 and TRBJ1-5; 9 bases are shared with TRBD1. This CDR3 is built from 14 residues. V lost 7 bases and J lost 2; bases outside the gene matches: 3. CDR1 is SGHTA, CDR2 FQGNSA, per germline. The CDR3 DNA is TGTGCCAGCACGGGACAGGGTGGCAATCAGCCCCAGCATTTT. This gives the protein CASTGQGGNQPQHF. Variable domain in full (rest from reference TRBV7-2 and TRBJ1-5): GAGVSQSPSNKVTEKGKDVELRCDPISGHTALYWYRQSLGQGLEFLIYFQGNSAPDKSGLPSDRFSAERTGGSVSTLTIQRTQQEDSAVYLCASTGQGGNQPQHFGDGTRLSIL.

V and J are TRBV5-4 and TRBJ1-3; possibly TRBD1 for D (5 bases). The V end was cut by 4 bases, the J end by 4 bases, with 18 bases between. CDR3 size: 16 residues. Germline V gene sequence: CDR1 SGHNT, CDR2 YYREEE (reference sequence). The CDR3 DNA follows: TGTGCCAGCAGCCCCGACCCCGACAGCCGAGGAAACACCATATATTTT. It encodes CASSPDPDSRGNTIYF.

The rearrangement uses TRBV19 and TRBJ2-1, with TRBD2 matching over 9 bases. Trimming at V came to 5 bases and at J to 3 bases, leaving 8 bases not matched to a gene. The CDR3 sequence is 16 residues long. Per the germline V gene, CDR1 is LNHDA and CDR2 is SQIVND (reference sequence). The DNA for the CDR3 is TGTGCCAGTAGTGCCATAGCGGGGGCTTACTACAATGAGCAGTTCTTC. Its protein is CASSAIAGAYYNEQFF.

This clone was counted only a few times. The rearrangement joins TRBV7-8 to TRBJ2-1; TRBD2 aligns across 9 bases. The germline CDR1 and CDR2 sequences are SGHVS and FQNEAQ. This CDR3 has 18 residues. Trimming at V came to 3 bases and at J to 0 bases, leaving 9 bases not matched to a gene. In DNA form, the CDR3 reads TGTGCCAGCAGCTTTAAGAGGCTAGCGGGGACCTCCTACAATGAGCAGTTCTTC. Its translation: CASSFKRLAGTSYNEQFF.

This clone came up once. In the same sample, other DNA sequences code for this CDR3. The chain is built from TRBV4-1 and TRBJ2-3, with 11 bases that match TRBD2. The CDR3 spans 14 residues. CDR1 is MGHRA, CDR2 YSYEKL, per germline. Trimming removed 3 bases from V and 6 bases from J; junction bases left unmatched: 2. The chain's CDR3 is CASSQVAGGDTQYF. The CDR3 bases are TGCGCCAGCAGCCAGGTAGCGGGGGGGGATACGCAGTATTTT.